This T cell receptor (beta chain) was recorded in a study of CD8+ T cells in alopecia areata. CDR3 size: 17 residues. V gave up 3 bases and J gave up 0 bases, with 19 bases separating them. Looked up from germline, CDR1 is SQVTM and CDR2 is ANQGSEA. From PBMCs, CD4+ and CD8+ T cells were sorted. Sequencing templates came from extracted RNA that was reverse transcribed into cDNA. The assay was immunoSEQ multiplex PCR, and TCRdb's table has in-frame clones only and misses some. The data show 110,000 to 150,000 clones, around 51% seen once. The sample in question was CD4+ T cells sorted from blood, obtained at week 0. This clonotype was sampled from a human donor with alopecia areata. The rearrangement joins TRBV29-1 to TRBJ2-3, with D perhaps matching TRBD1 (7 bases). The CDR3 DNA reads TGCAGCGTTGACAGGGGGTCGACAGGGACTAGCACAGATACGCAGTATTTT. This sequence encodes CSVDRGSTGTSTDTQYF.